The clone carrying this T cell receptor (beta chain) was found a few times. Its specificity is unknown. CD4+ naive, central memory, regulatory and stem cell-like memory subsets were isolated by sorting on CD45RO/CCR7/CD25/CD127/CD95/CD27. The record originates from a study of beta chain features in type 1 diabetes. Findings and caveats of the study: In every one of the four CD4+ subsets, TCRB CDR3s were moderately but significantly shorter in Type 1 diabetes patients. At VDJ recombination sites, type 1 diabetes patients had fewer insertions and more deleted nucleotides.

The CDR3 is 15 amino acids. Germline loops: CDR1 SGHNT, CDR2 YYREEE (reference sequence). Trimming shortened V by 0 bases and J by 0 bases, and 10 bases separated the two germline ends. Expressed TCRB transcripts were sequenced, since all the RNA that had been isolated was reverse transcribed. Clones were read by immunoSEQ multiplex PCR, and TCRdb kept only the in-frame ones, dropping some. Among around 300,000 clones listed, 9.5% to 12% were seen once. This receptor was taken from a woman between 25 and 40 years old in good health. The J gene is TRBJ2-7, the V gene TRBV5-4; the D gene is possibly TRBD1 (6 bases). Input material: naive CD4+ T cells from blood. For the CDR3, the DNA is TGTGCCAGCAGCTTGGCAGGGGCCCTCTCCTACGAGCAGTACTTC. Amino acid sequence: CASSLAGALSYEQYF.